These T cell receptor beta chains were read from a single sample in a study of cytomegalovirus exposure and HLA in healthy donors. Clones were read by immunoSEQ multiplex PCR, and TCRdb kept only the in-frame ones, dropping some. Here the sample spans 130,000 to 150,000 clones, over 70% being singletons. The sequenced sample consisted of PBMCs. The receptors stem from a male donor in good health and CMV-seronegative. The CDR3 runs from the conserved cysteine through the conserved F or W. The D gene is left open where the match is weak. Not all rows give a size; the values are once, few, many and, for expanded clones, a class.

clone_size d_call j_call v_call cdr3_aa cdr3_nt
- - TRBJ2-1 TRBV4-1 CASNSQHNEQFF TGCGCCAGCAATAGCCAACACAATGAGCAGTTCTTC
- TRBD1 TRBJ1-1 TRBV7-2 CASSLGRTGLVAFF TGTGCCAGCAGCTTAGGCAGGACAGGGTTGGTTGCTTTCTTT
once - TRBJ2-3 TRBV7-9 CASSFPAIQGSDTQYF TGTGCCAGCAGCTTTCCCGCCATCCAGGGCTCAGATACGCAGTATTTT
- - TRBJ2-1 TRBV6-5 CASSLQGRNEQFF TGTGCCAGCAGTTTGCAGGGGCGAAATGAGCAGTTCTTC
once - TRBJ1-2 TRBV27 CASSSPQAPGEEGYTF TGTGCCAGCAGTTCCCCTCAAGCCCCAGGGGAAGAAGGCTACACCTTC
- - TRBJ2-2 TRBV9 CASSPTVGGTGELFF TGTGCCAGCAGCCCGACGGTCGGAGGCACCGGGGAGCTGTTTTTT
- TRBD1 TRBJ2-7 TRBV30 CAWSVGGVSYEQYF TGTGCCTGGAGTGTAGGGGGCGTGAGCTACGAGCAGTACTTC
- - TRBJ2-3 TRBV6-5 CASSTTGRLTDTQYF TGTGCCAGCAGTACGACAGGCAGACTCACAGATACGCAGTATTTT
- - TRBJ1-3 TRBV7-2 CASSLATPGGGNTIYF TGTGCCAGCAGCTTAGCGACTCCTGGCGGGGGAAACACCATATATTTT
- - TRBJ1-6 TRBV18 CASSLEGTGSITYNSPLHF TGTGCCAGCTCGCTCGAAGGAACAGGGTCGATTACCTATAATTCACCCCTCCACTTT
- - TRBJ1-1 TRBV27 CASSLRKLRTEAFF TGTGCCAGCAGTTTACGTAAATTGCGAACTGAAGCTTTCTTT
- TRBD1 TRBJ2-2 TRBV7-8 CASSQPGQTNTGELFF TGTGCCAGCAGCCAGCCGGGACAGACGAACACCGGGGAGCTGTTTTTT
- - TRBJ2-3 TRBV20-1 CSARNGDTQYF TGCAGTGCTAGAAACGGAGATACGCAGTATTTT
- TRBD2 TRBJ2-2 TRBV6-1 CASSERRAGANTGELFF TGTGCCAGCAGTGAACGGAGGGCGGGGGCGAACACCGGGGAGCTGTTTTTT
- - TRBJ2-7 TRBV28 CGSGQFYEQYF TGTGGAAGTGGGCAGTTTTACGAGCAGTACTTC
- - TRBJ2-7 TRBV29-1 CSAKSPNSYEQYF TGCAGCGCTAAGAGCCCCAACTCCTACGAGCAGTACTTC
- TRBD1 TRBJ2-7 TRBV29-1 CSVGGGYF TGCAGCGTTGGAGGGGGCTACTTC
- - TRBJ1-1 TRBV19 CASSGYRDMNTEAFF TGTGCCAGTAGTGGTTACAGGGATATGAACACTGAAGCTTTCTTT
- - TRBJ1-5 TRBV19 CASSIALAYSQPQHF TGTGCCAGTAGTATAGCCTTAGCATATAGTCAGCCCCAGCATTTT
- - TRBJ2-2 TRBV28 CASGGRAGELFF TGTGCCAGCGGAGGGCGAGCCGGGGAGCTGTTTTTT
- TRBD1 TRBJ1-3 TRBV6-5 CASSNRGLGNTIYF TGTGCCAGCAGTAACAGGGGGCTTGGAAACACCATATATTTT
once - TRBJ1-1 TRBV5-1 CASSWNQGGTTEAFF TGCGCCAGCAGCTGGAACCAGGGAGGGACCACTGAAGCTTTCTTT
- - TRBJ1-1 TRBV7-8 CASSFSRRMVVAFF TGTGCCAGCAGCTTTTCTCGCAGGATGGTGGTAGCTTTCTTT
few - TRBJ2-3 TRBV7-9 CASSLGGPDTQYF TGTGCCAGCAGCTTAGGAGGTCCAGATACGCAGTATTTT
- - TRBJ1-6 TRBV7-8 CASSLFVADNSPLHF TGTGCCAGCAGCTTATTTGTGGCGGATAATTCACCCCTCCACTTT
- TRBD1 TRBJ1-2 TRBV7-2 CASSLRDRGLGNYGYTF TGTGCCAGCAGCTTAAGAGACAGGGGTTTGGGTAACTATGGCTACACCTTC
- - TRBJ2-7 TRBV5-1 CASSLDRTSYEQYF TGCGCCAGCAGCTTGGACAGGACCTCCTACGAGCAGTACTTC
- - TRBJ1-4 TRBV27 CASSLGAATNEKLFF TGTGCCAGCAGTTTAGGGGCAGCAACTAATGAAAAACTGTTTTTT
- TRBD2 TRBJ2-2 TRBV5-1 CASSLERIAGTGELFF TGCGCCAGCAGCTTGGAAAGGATAGCGGGCACCGGGGAGCTGTTTTTT
- - TRBJ2-7 TRBV20-1 CSARAEYEQYF TGCAGTGCTAGGGCGGAGTACGAGCAGTACTTC
- TRBD2 TRBJ2-3 TRBV7-6 CASSPGTSGEITQYF TGTGCCAGCAGCCCTGGGACTAGTGGTGAAATTACGCAGTATTTT
- - TRBJ1-4 TRBV6-5 CASSEQLNEKLFF TGTGCCAGCAGTGAACAGCTTAATGAAAAACTGTTTTTT
- - TRBJ1-4 TRBV9 CASSAQGHNEKLFF TGTGCCAGCAGCGCTCAGGGCCATAATGAAAAACTGTTTTTT
few - TRBJ2-5 TRBV28 CASRAGRRYQETQYF TGTGCCAGCAGGGCGGGGCGTCGGTACCAAGAGACCCAGTACTTC
once TRBD1 TRBJ1-2 TRBV29-1 CSVGTALNYGYTF TGCAGCGTGGGGACAGCCCTTAACTATGGCTACACCTTC
- - TRBJ2-3 TRBV2 CASSPKEGRTDTQYF TGTGCCAGCAGTCCTAAGGAGGGGCGCACAGATACGCAGTATTTT
- TRBD1 TRBJ1-2 TRBV6-6 CATRRTGSGGYTF TGTGCCACACGGAGGACAGGGAGCGGTGGCTACACCTTC
- - TRBJ1-6 TRBV27 CASSTTYNSPLHF TGTGCCAGCAGTACTACCTATAATTCACCCCTCCACTTT
- - TRBJ1-5 TRBV7-9 CASSSGASNQSQHF TGTGCCAGCAGCTCAGGGGCCAGCAATCAGTCCCAGCATTTT
- - TRBJ2-7 TRBV7-3 CASSLNRDTEQYF TGTGCCAGCAGCTTAAATCGCGATACGGAGCAGTACTTC
- TRBD1 TRBJ1-1 TRBV28 CASSLRQGRTEAFF TGTGCCAGCAGTCTTCGACAGGGTAGAACTGAAGCTTTCTTT
- - TRBJ1-2 TRBV9 CASSATWRGYTF TGTGCCAGCAGCGCGACTTGGAGGGGCTACACCTTC
- - TRBJ1-1 TRBV4-3 CASSQEVGMNTEAFF TGCGCCAGCAGCCAAGAAGTTGGCATGAACACTGAAGCTTTCTTT
- - TRBJ2-7 TRBV2 CASRLNNVGSEQYF TGTGCCAGCAGGCTAAATAACGTGGGGAGCGAGCAGTACTTC
once - TRBJ2-7 TRBV14 CASSQVGAASYEQYF TGTGCCAGCAGCCAAGTAGGCGCGGCGTCCTACGAGCAGTACTTC